The 5 T cell receptor beta chains below come from one sample, sequenced in a study of a mutant IDH1 vaccine in newly diagnosed glioma (dated by TCRdb to 2020 to 2022). Their specific antigens are unknown. Library preparation employed the immunoSEQ multiplex PCR assay. What TCRdb holds here is the immuneACCESS table cut down to in-frame rearrangements. Part of the clones is not present; checked against another copy, under half of the missing clones reflect an unresolved V gene, and the others are unexplained. The sample has about 64,000 clones on record, around 84% of them singletons. In total, the top ten clones hold roughly 9.5% of the sample. The time point label here, explained by the study, means: week 11, during vaccination. Each vaccine dose, consisting of 300 ug of a 20-mer mutant IDH1 peptide in Montanide, was administered subcutaneously with topical imiquimod. Sequences were derived from PBMCs, sampled from a glioma patient whose treatment included an IDH1 peptide vaccine. The receptors were gathered from a woman in her 50s with glioma.

The chain employs TRBV11-2 and TRBJ2-2; tentative D call: TRBD1 (5 bases). The V gene lost 4 bases and the J gene lost 0 bases, with 9 bases spanning the gap. The CDR3 runs to 15 residues. Germline V gives CDR1 SGHAT, CDR2 FQNNGV. The CDR3 nucleotides read TGTGCCAGCAGCTCCCAGGGTACGAACACCGGGGAGCTGTTTTTT. Its protein is CASSSQGTNTGELFF.

This chain connects TRBV7-2 to TRBJ2-1, with 10 bases aligning to TRBD2. With 5 bases clipped from V and 7 bases from J, the junction kept 8 bases outside the gene matches. This CDR3 spans 15 amino acids. Looked up from germline, CDR1 is SGHTA and CDR2 is FQGNSA. In nucleotides, the CDR3 is TGTGCCAGCAGCCAGAGCGGGGGGGCAGGGAATGAGCAGTTCTTC. This codes for CASSQSGGAGNEQFF.

This clone was seen a few times. This chain links TRBV4-2 with TRBJ1-1; the D is unclear. This CDR3 is built from 13 residues. Per germline, CDR1 LGHNA and CDR2 YNFKEQ. V lost 4 bases and J lost 1, with 7 bases in between. As DNA, the CDR3 is TGTGCCAGCAGCCCCCAGGAGAACACTGAAGCTTTCTTT. Protein sequence: CASSPQENTEAFF.

This chain uses TRBV15 with TRBJ1-5, with D possibly TRBD1 on 5 matching bases. The germline V and J ends were trimmed by 0 bases and 7 bases, with 19 bases remaining between them. CDR1 is LNHNV and CDR2 is YYDKDF in the germline V gene (reference sequence). There are 17 residues in the CDR3. The DNA of the CDR3 is TGTGCCACCAGCAGAGATGTAGACAGAGCAAGGGGACAGCCCCAGCATTTT. Amino acids: CATSRDVDRARGQPQHF.

The chain combines TRBV30 with TRBJ2-7, with 9 positions matching TRBD2. The germline V gene encodes CDR1 GTSNPN and CDR2 SVGIG (reference sequence). V gave up 6 bases and J gave up 2 bases; unmatched junction bases: 8. CDR3 size: 14 residues. CDR3 sequence (DNA): TGTGCCTGCGTTAGCGGGGGCTTAACCTACGAGCAGTACTTC. Translating gives CACVSGGLTYEQYF.